The subject of this entry is one TCR beta chain. These data are taken from a study of identifying expanded T cells in peripheral blood. The assay was immunoSEQ multiplex PCR, and TCRdb's table has in-frame clones only and misses some. The sample has 60,000 or so clones; around 86% are singletons. Germline V gene lookup returns CDR1 DFQATT and CDR2 SNEGSKA (reference sequence). Trimming stripped 6 bases from V and 4 bases from J, with 7 bases between. The CDR3 has 11 amino acids. The chain combines TRBV20-1 with TRBJ1-3, with D uncertain. The receptor was derived from a person between 18 and 75 years old in good health. Sequencing used blood. CDR3 region: CSAKTGNTIYF. As DNA, the CDR3 is TGCAGTGCAAAAACCGGAAACACCATATATTTT.